This T cell receptor (beta chain) emerged from a study of blood T cell repertoires in COVID-19 (dated by TCRdb to 2020 to 2021). With respect to the entire study: Collaborator samples came from the United States, Italy and Spain and covered acute and convalescent phases of COVID-19. Samples were obtained from the ongoing ImmuneRACE study (first 160 participants) and from some 1,200 subjects provided by 6 global collaborators. The repertoires were released in a freely available public database meant as a resource for research on the immune response to SARS-CoV-2. Where HLA class I and class II types were available, the types were taken from metadata supplied by the sample provider, not from assay-based typing. Nearly every sample came with metadata listing a de-identified subject ID, COVID-19 status, age in years and sex. The material from the prospective study consisted of cDNA or gDNA derived from T cells, B-cell-depleted T cells, or PBMCs. Subjects who had been exposed to COVID-19, were actively infected with it, or had recovered from it provided the deeply sampled blood TCRbeta repertoires that made up the dataset. Results and caveats for the whole study, not just this receptor: The amount of clinical and demographic metadata varied by source and participant and was provided uncurated.

With respect to this clone: The specificity of this receptor is unknown. Base quality data are lacking; no much larger clone is found one base away.

Whole blood was collected in K2EDTA tubes by collaborating institutions according to the institutions' own protocols. For TCRbeta analysis, collaborators shipped samples as frozen whole blood, isolated PBMCs, or DNA extracted from either of those sample types. The immunoSEQ Assay, a bias-controlled multiplex PCR, was used to amplify TCRbeta CDR3 regions from genomic DNA. In the paper's pipeline: Nucleated cell counts per sample were estimated from amplification of reference gene primers within the assay. To quantify the absolute abundance of each unique TCRbeta CDR3 rearrangement, sequence reads were collapsed and filtered. For each sample, productive Simpson clonality was calculated as the square root of Simpson's diversity index across productive rearrangements. In its TCRdb copy, this immuneACCESS table keeps in-frame sequences only and misses some clones. Where compared with another copy, unresolved V genes explain less than half of these, and the others have no known cause. V, J and clone size reflect that table, while D and trimming were determined from the DNA. In this sample the table shows roughly 81,000 clones, about 89% of which occur a single time. The ten largest clones add up to approximately 12% of the sample.

The TCR was taken from a man between 70 and 80 years old with active or convalescent COVID-19. The source material was peripheral blood.

Read as DNA, the sequence is TGTGCCAGCAGCTTAATTAGAGGCAATGAGCAGTTCTTC. The encoded protein is CASSLIRGNEQFF. Recombination linked TRBV7-2 to TRBJ2-1; the D gene remains uncertain. The CDR3 numbers 13 residues from cysteine through phenylalanine. Only CDR3 DNA remains: 39 bases, in frame from the first base. The germline V gene gives CDR1 as SGHTA and CDR2 as FQGNSA. V loses 2 bases of germline sequence and J loses 6 bases, and the interval between the two ends is 8 bases.